This TCR beta chain stems from a study of OX40 agonist ivuxolimab in advanced cancers. Study-wide context: Subjects had a mean age of around 63 years, with a range of 23 to 79; about 83% were male. Having had anti-PD-1, anti-PD-L1 or anti-CTLA-4 therapy before was allowed, and approximately 40% had some.

CDR3 length: 16 residues. Trimming pared 0 bases from V and 3 bases from J, leaving 12 bases between. Germline CDR1 and CDR2: MNHEY and SVGAGI. As concerns this clone: Its antigen is still unknown.

Sequenced by immunoSEQ multiplex PCR; TCRdb stores in-frame clones only, minus some. The sample lists roughly 120,000 clones; 85% to 95% were seen once. Study-wide findings and caveats: The average count of expanded clones was higher among CD8+ T cells than among CD4+. The study observed clonal expansion of CD4+ and CD8+ blood T cells by week 6 at 0.1 to 3.0 mg/kg.

V and J are TRBV6-5 and TRBJ2-1; perhaps TRBD2 as D (6 bases). This TCR was sampled from an adult with an advanced solid tumor such as melanoma, head and neck, liver or kidney cancer. The sequenced sample was CD4+ or CD8+ T cells sorted from blood, obtained in a trial of the OX40 agonist ivuxolimab. The CDR3 reads CASSYSRDSFYNEQFF. DNA for the CDR3: TGTGCCAGCAGTTACTCGAGGGACTCCTTCTACAATGAGCAGTTCTTC.